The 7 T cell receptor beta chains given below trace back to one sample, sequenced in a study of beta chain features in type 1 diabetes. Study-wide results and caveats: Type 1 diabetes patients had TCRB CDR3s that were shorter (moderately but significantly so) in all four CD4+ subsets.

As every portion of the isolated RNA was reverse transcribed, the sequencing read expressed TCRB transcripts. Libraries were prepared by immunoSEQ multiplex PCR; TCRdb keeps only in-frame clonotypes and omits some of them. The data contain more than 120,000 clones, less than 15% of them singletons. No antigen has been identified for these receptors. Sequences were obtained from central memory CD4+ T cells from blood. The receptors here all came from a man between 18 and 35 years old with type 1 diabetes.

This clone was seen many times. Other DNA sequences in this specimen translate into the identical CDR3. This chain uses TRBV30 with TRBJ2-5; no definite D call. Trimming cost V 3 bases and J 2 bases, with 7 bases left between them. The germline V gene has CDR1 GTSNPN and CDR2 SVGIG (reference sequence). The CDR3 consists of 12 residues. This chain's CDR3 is CAWSPLQETQYF. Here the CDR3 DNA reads TGTGCCTGGAGCCCTTTGCAAGAGACCCAGTACTTC.

CDR3 in amino acids: CATSRRGSGAGELFF. Written as DNA, the CDR3 is TGTGCCACCAGTCGGAGAGGGAGTGGTGCCGGGGAGCTGTTTTTT. The chain is built from TRBV15 and TRBJ2-2, with D possibly matching TRBD2 (5 bases). V lost 6 bases and J lost 6, with 17 bases in between. Looked up from germline, CDR1 is LNHNV and CDR2 is YYDKDF (reference sequence). The CDR3 extends over 15 amino acids.

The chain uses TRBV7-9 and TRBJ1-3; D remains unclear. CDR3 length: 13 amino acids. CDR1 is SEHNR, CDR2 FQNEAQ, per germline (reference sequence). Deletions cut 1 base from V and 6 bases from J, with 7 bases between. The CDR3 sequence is CASSLGVANTIYF. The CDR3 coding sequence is TGTGCCAGCAGCTTAGGGGTTGCAAACACCATATATTTT.

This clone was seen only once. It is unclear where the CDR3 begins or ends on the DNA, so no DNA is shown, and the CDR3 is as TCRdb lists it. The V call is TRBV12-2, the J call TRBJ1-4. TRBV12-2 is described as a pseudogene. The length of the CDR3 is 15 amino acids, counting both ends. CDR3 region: CANHTPTKLMKNCFF.

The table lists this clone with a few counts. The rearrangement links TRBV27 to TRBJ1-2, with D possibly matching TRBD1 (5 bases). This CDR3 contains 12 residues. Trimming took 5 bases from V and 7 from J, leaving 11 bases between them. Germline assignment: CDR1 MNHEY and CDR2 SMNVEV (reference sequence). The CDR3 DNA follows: TGTGCCAGCAGTCCCCAGGGAAGTGGCTACACCTTC. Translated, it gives CASSPQGSGYTF.

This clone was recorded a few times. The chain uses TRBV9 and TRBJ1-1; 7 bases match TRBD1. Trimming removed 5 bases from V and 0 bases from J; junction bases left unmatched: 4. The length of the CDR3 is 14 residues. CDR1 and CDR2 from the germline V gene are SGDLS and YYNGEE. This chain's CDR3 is CASSGRGMNTEAFF. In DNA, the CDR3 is TGTGCCAGCAGTGGCAGGGGGATGAACACTGAAGCTTTCTTT.

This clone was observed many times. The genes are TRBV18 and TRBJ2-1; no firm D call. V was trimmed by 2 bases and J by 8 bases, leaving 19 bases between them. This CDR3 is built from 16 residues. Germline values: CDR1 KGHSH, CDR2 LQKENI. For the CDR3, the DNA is TGTGCCAGCTCACCATTAATAAGTTACTCCCATGATGAGCAGTTCTTC. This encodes CASSPLISYSHDEQFF.